The 6 T cell receptor beta chains presented below share a single source sample, sequenced in a study of graft-versus-host responses after intestinal transplantation. The antigens of these receptors remain unknown. Some clones are missing from TCRdb's copy, which holds only in-frame ones; the method was immunoSEQ multiplex PCR. The sample lists approximately 90,000 clones, 85% to 95% occurring once. The sequenced sample was unstimulated CD8+ T cells sorted from spleen or lymph node cells, obtained before intestinal transplant. Receptor source: a human donor who received an intestinal transplant.

This chain connects TRBV5-6 to TRBJ2-3; D may be TRBD2 (5 bases). V was shortened by 4 bases and J by 6 bases, with 12 bases between the two germline ends. This CDR3 has 13 amino acids. The germline V gene encodes CDR1 SGHDT and CDR2 YYEEEE. CDR3 in amino acids: CASSPPSGDTQYF. The CDR3 DNA is TGTGCCAGCAGCCCCCCGTCGGGGGATACGCAGTATTTT.

This chain uses TRBV29-1 with TRBJ2-1, with a possible D match to TRBD2 (6 bases). Per germline, CDR1 SQVTM and CDR2 ANQGSEA. The CDR3 spans 18 residues. V lost 0 bases and J lost 4, with 22 bases in between. The CDR3 DNA is TGCAGCGTTGAAGATCTGATTGAGCTATCGGGGGATTACAATGAGCAGTTCTTC. Its translation: CSVEDLIELSGDYNEQFF.

This sequence joins TRBV12-5 and TRBJ2-1; D not resolved. The CDR3 sequence is 12 residues long. Germline CDR1 reads LGHNT; CDR2 reads FRNRAP. Trimming removed 6 bases from V and 6 bases from J, with 9 bases in between. CDR3 coding DNA: TGTGCTAGTGGCCCGGCAGGCAATGAGCAGTTCTTC. Its protein is CASGPAGNEQFF.

The chain is built from TRBV29-1 and TRBJ2-5, with TRBD2 matching 13 bases. Germline CDR1 SQVTM, CDR2 ANQGSEA. The CDR3 extends over 14 amino acids. V shed 4 bases, J shed 5 bases, and the junction held 4 bases outside the gene matches. The CDR3 bases are TGCAGCGTTGGACTAGCGGGGGGCCCTGAGACCCAGTACTTC. As protein: CSVGLAGGPETQYF.

CDR3 nucleotides: TGTGCCAGTAGTATGGTAGCAATCCTCCCTAACTATGGCTACACCTTC. Protein sequence: CASSMVAILPNYGYTF. This rearrangement joins TRBV19 to TRBJ1-2; no clear D gene. The germline V gene encodes CDR1 LNHDA and CDR2 SQIVND (reference sequence). Trimming shortened V by 3 bases and J by 0 bases, and 14 bases separated the two germline ends. The CDR3 consists of 16 residues.

V and J are TRBV2 and TRBJ2-7, with 7 positions matching TRBD1. This CDR3 has 15 residues. Looked up from germline, CDR1 is SNHLY and CDR2 is FYNNEI. The junction had 9 bases not matched to a gene; V was cut back by 4 bases and J by 3 bases. The CDR3 region is CASSGWSRGNYEQYF. CDR3 coding DNA: TGTGCCAGCAGTGGCTGGTCCAGGGGGAACTACGAGCAGTACTTC.